This paragraph covers one T cell receptor (beta chain) sequence. This clonotype showed up just a few times. The target of this receptor is not known. Qualities for individual bases were not recorded, and no much larger clone is one base off. Library generation was performed with PCR. Sequencer: Illumina HiSeq 2500. To reduce PCR and sequencing biases, unique molecular identifiers were incorporated into the TCR beta cDNA libraries. About 500,000 cDNA molecules were obtained for every 1 to 10 million input T cells, so each molecule roughly corresponded to one T cell. The patient libraries were prepared and sequenced with the same protocol used for the earlier healthy control dataset. Within a given batch, samples were prepared together, multiplexed and sequenced on the same HiSeq lane. The authors' pipeline ran thus. MIGEC handled the raw barcoded reads, throwing out single-read molecular identifier groups before consensus assembly and CDR3 extraction. Clonotype tables were post-analysed with VDJtools, normalizing diversity by down-sampling all datasets to the smallest sample size. Repertoire overlap clustering matched CDR3 amino acid but not nucleotide sequences to correct batch-related cross-sample contamination. Using fastp trimming at Q25 and MiXCR clonotype assembly, TCRdb reanalyzed the public sequencing data and kept in-frame beta chains. For every CDR3 protein sequence, its rows merge into one entry that carries the most common genes and DNA. TCRdb's processing, not the authors', yielded these V and J calls. Within this sample are about half a million distinct CDR3 sequences, with around 40% of them counted one time only. The top ten constitute 9% to 14% of the sample.

As encoded in the germline V gene, CDR1 is SGHVS while CDR2 is FNYEAQ. Reading from cysteine to phenylalanine, the CDR3 counts 14 amino acids. This entry keeps only the CDR3 DNA: 42 bases, framed from base 1. A distance of 10 bases separates the germline ends of V and J, which lose 1 base and 3 bases respectively. TCR beta repertoires were profiled from peripheral blood of approximately 13 young patients with multiple sclerosis to demonstrate the VDJtools post-analysis software. Multiple sclerosis patients were children and adolescents aged about 6 to 17 years. This sample is part of a study of post-analysis software for immune sequencing data (dated by TCRdb to about 2015). At the level of the whole study: Recorded disease courses included relapsing-remitting, secondary progressive and progressive-relapsing multiple sclerosis, with some patients lacking subtype annotation. A subset of samples was prepared in parallel using single-end sample barcoding, then pooled and co-amplified after Illumina adapter ligation. Patient repertoires were compared against around twelve previously published healthy control repertoires from donors aged 6 to 25 years. Study-wide conclusions, independent of this receptor: The multiple sclerosis patient group was slightly younger than the control group. Significantly lower normalized Chao1 diversity was found in multiple sclerosis patients than in controls, suggesting substantial peripheral T-cell clonal expansion. Direct clustering with F measure showed strong co-clustering of samples prepared in the same batch, prompting a batch-effect correction. Significantly higher frequencies in patients than in controls were found for five or six TRBV segments, including TRBV5-6, TRBV5-1 and TRBV20-1.

This sequence uses TRBV7-6 and TRBJ2-7; no D gene is confidently identified. What was sequenced was blood. This receptor was identified in a girl aged 5-17 years with multiple sclerosis. The DNA sequence reads TGTGCCAGCAGCTTAGAAGGGCCGAGCTACGAGCAGTACTTC. It codes for CASSLEGPSYEQYF. The variable domain in full, with residues beyond the CDR3 obtained from the reference TRBV7-6 and TRBJ2-7 genes, is GAGVSQSPRYKVTKRGQDVALRCDPISGHVSLYWYRQALGQGPEFLTYFNYEAQQDKSGLPNDRFSAERPEGSISTLTIQRTEQRDSAMYRCASSLEGPSYEQYFGPGTRLTVT.